This entry describes one T cell receptor beta chain. Its antigen is unidentified. Germline V lookup: CDR1 SQVTM, CDR2 ANQGSEA. There are 13 residues in the CDR3. The V end was cut by 5 bases, the J end by 0 bases, with 8 bases between. The data were taken from a study of cytomegalovirus exposure and HLA in healthy donors. General observations from the study: Investigators reported 150 to 200 TCR beta chains as tied to cytomegalovirus.

Vbeta (60) and Jbeta (13) primers were used in the PCR. The data were produced by immunoSEQ multiplex PCR, yet TCRdb's version contains in-frame clones alone and is incomplete. The table records 83,000 or so clones, nearly 80% of them present only once. This TCR derives from a female donor in good health and CMV-seronegative. This sequence joins TRBV29-1 and TRBJ1-3; D gene uncertain. Sequencing was carried out using PBMCs. The CDR3 is CSVSLSSGNTIYF. CDR3 coding DNA: TGCAGCGTTTCACTGAGCTCTGGAAACACCATATATTTT.